One and the same sample provided the 5 T cell receptor beta chains below, sequenced in a study of cytomegalovirus exposure and HLA in healthy donors. The PCR contained 60 Vbeta and 13 Jbeta primers. The data were produced by immunoSEQ multiplex PCR, yet TCRdb's version contains in-frame clones alone and is incomplete. The data show approximately 160,000 clones, with around 80% seen just once and about 1.6% held by the top ten. The sequencing input was PBMCs. These receptors all stem from a girl aged 10-17 years in good health and CMV-seropositive.

V and J are TRBV7-2 and TRBJ1-1; the match to TRBD1 covers 7 bases. The CDR3 consists of 15 residues. Germline CDR1 reads SGHTA; CDR2 reads FQGNSA. V shed 5 bases, J shed 0 bases, and the junction held 6 bases outside the gene matches. The CDR3 sequence is CASSTAQGMNTEAFF. The CDR3 coding sequence is TGTGCCAGCAGCACGGCACAGGGGATGAACACTGAAGCTTTCTTT.

This clone has only one observation. This chain joins TRBV19 and TRBJ2-1, with 7 bases that match TRBD2. The CDR3 loop spans 15 amino acids. The germline V gene has CDR1 LNHDA and CDR2 SQIVND (reference sequence). The J segment lost 8 bases and the V segment lost 3 bases, leaving 10 bases of the junction unmatched. As DNA, the CDR3 is TGTGCCAGTAGTATTCGTTGGGGGAGGGCCGATGAGCAGTTCTTC. Translating gives CASSIRWGRADEQFF.

In this sample, this clone turned up a few times. The chain links TRBV9 to TRBJ1-5; a weak D match, TRBD1 (5 bases). The V end was cut by 3 bases, the J end by 4 bases, with 14 bases between. CDR3 size: 15 residues. CDR1 SGDLS and CDR2 YYNGEE come from the germline V gene. This CDR3 is CASSGGDRPNQPQHF. Here the CDR3 DNA reads TGTGCCAGCAGCGGGGGGGACCGACCAAATCAGCCCCAGCATTTT.

V usage is TRBV11-3 and J usage is TRBJ2-5; TRBD2 agrees at 9 bases. The trim removed 10 bases at V and 4 bases at J, leaving 4 bases unmatched. The CDR3 is made up of 12 amino acids. Germline CDR1 is SGHNT and CDR2 is YENEEA. The CDR3: CATRGGAETQYF. DNA for the CDR3: TGTGCCACGCGGGGGGGTGCAGAGACCCAGTACTTC. Complete variable domain (other parts from reference TRBV11-3 and TRBJ2-5): EAGVVQSPRYKIIEKKQPVAFWCNPISGHNTLYWYLQNLGQGPELLIRYENEEAVDDSQLPKDRFSAERLKGVDSTLKIQPAELGDSAVYLCATRGGAETQYFGPGTRLLVL.

This chain uses TRBV19 with TRBJ2-1, with 8 bases identical to TRBD2. Trimming at V came to 3 bases and at J to 8 bases, leaving 9 bases not matched to a gene. This CDR3 contains 15 residues. Germline assignment: CDR1 LNHDA and CDR2 SQIVND (reference sequence). The CDR3 spells CASSILSGRADEQFF. CDR3 DNA: TGTGCCAGTAGTATCCTCAGCGGGAGAGCGGATGAGCAGTTCTTC.